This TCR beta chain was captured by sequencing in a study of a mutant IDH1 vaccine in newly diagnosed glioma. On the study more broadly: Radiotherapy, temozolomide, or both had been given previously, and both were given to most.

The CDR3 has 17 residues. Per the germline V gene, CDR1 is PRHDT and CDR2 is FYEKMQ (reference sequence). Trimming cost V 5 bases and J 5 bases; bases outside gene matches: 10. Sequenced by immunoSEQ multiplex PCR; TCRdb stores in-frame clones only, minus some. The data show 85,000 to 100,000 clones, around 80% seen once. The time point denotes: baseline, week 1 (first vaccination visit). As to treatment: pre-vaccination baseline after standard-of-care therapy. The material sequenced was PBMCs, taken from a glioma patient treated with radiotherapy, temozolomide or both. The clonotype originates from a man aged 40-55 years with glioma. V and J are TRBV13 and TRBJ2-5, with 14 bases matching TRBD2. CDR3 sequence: CASSPTGTSGSWETQYF. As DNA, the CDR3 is TGTGCCAGCAGCCCAACCGGGACTAGCGGGAGTTGGGAGACCCAGTACTTC. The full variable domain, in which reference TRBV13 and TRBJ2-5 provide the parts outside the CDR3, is AAGVIQSPRHLIKEKRETATLKCYPIPRHDTVYWYQQGPGQDPQFLISFYEKMQSDKGSIPDRFSAQQFSDYHSELNMSSLELGDSALYFCASSPTGTSGSWETQYFGPGTRLLVL.